The 20 T cell receptor beta chains presented below share a single source sample, sequenced in a study of monozygotic twins with inflammatory bowel disease. TCRdb re-called the 5' RACE reads; every CDR3 protein appears as one record, without DNA. This repertoire comprises some 170,000 distinct CDR3 sequences; its ten largest clones make up approximately 3%. Sequencing was carried out using blood. The receptor set was obtained from a human donor with ulcerative colitis or Crohn's disease, or a healthy co-twin of an affected twin (not recorded which).

The V and J genes are TRBV19 and TRBJ1-2; TCRdb gives TRBD1 as the D gene, but with no DNA this cannot be confirmed. CDR3 length equals 14 residues. Germline lookup yields CDR1 LNHDA and CDR2 SQIVND (reference sequence). The CDR3 loop reads CASRFDRNLYGYTF.

V usage is TRBV30 and J usage is TRBJ2-7; the TRBD1 assignment by TCRdb is unverifiable without DNA. Germline V CDR1 and CDR2: GTSNPN, SVGIG (reference sequence). The CDR3 is 13 amino acids. CDR3 protein: CAWTGTGAGEQYF.

The chain employs TRBV27 and TRBJ2-7; TCRdb reports TRBD2, a call that lacks DNA to check it against. From germline, CDR1 is MNHEY and CDR2 SMNVEV (reference sequence). CDR3 size: 14 residues. The CDR3 spells CASSLGFGGYEQYF.

The rearrangement joins TRBV7-2 to TRBJ2-2; the TCRdb call, TRBD2, lacks DNA for checking. The CDR3 is 15 amino acids. CDR1 SGHTA and CDR2 FQGNSA come from the germline V gene. The CDR3 loop is CASSQSGSDTGELFF.

The chain couples TRBV7-8 to TRBJ1-2; TCRdb's assignment of TRBD1 cannot be checked, as there is no DNA. This CDR3 has 14 amino acids. The germline gives CDR1 SGHVS, CDR2 FQNEAQ. CDR3 sequence reads: CASSPLTRSGGYTF.

This chain uses TRBV24-1 with TRBJ2-7; TCRdb gives TRBD2 as the D gene, but with no DNA this cannot be confirmed. The length of the CDR3 is 15 residues. The germline CDR1 and CDR2 sequences are KGHDR and SFDVKD. CDR3 region: CATSDPGPSSYEQYF.

The V call is TRBV30, the J call TRBJ2-1. CDR3 length: 12 residues. The germline gives CDR1 GTSNPN, CDR2 SVGIG (reference sequence). CDR3 amino acids: CAWRWGYNEQFF.

The V gene is TRBV14, the J gene TRBJ2-2; TCRdb's D gene call, TRBD1, goes unchecked for lack of DNA. This CDR3 contains 14 residues. Germline CDR1 reads SGHDN; CDR2 reads FVKESK. CDR3 amino acids: CASNQGISTGELFF.

The V gene is TRBV11-2, the J gene TRBJ2-2; the TRBD2 assignment by TCRdb is unverifiable without DNA. CDR1 and CDR2 (germline): SGHAT, FQNNGV. CDR3 size: 15 residues. The CDR3 protein is CASSFRTSNTGELFF.

V usage is TRBV6-5 and J usage is TRBJ1-4; the D call of TRBD1 rests on TCRdb alone, since no DNA is present to check it. This CDR3 has 12 amino acids. CDR1 is MNHEY and CDR2 is SVGAGI in the germline V gene. This CDR3 reads CASKRGQEKLFF.

The chain joins TRBV12-3 or TRBV12-4 to TRBJ2-7. This CDR3 has 11 amino acids. The CDR3 sequence: CASSFGVAQYF.

The chain links TRBV24-1 to TRBJ2-3; TCRdb picks TRBD2, but there is no DNA to check that call. This CDR3 spans 16 amino acids. CDR1 and CDR2 (germline): KGHDR, SFDVKD. CDR3 loop: CATSERTSGRADTQYF.

CDR3 amino acids: CASSLTGQGATNEKLFF. This chain joins TRBV7-2 and TRBJ1-4; the D gene TCRdb calls, TRBD1, cannot be checked with no DNA. Germline V lookup: CDR1 SGHTA, CDR2 FQGNSA. The CDR3 extends over 17 amino acids.

The genes are TRBV9 and TRBJ2-7; TCRdb selects TRBD2, and the lack of DNA leaves this call unchecked. Germline CDR1 SGDLS, CDR2 YYNGEE. CDR3 length: 15 residues. The CDR3 reads CASSPSGEASYEQYF.

The chain combines TRBV11-1 with TRBJ2-1; no DNA is available, so the TRBD2 call from TCRdb remains unchecked. Per germline, CDR1 SGHAT and CDR2 FQDESV (reference sequence). The CDR3 has 18 amino acids. CDR3 in amino acids: CASAPPGTSGRIDNEQFF.

The chain couples TRBV3-1 to TRBJ2-7; checking the TCRdb D call of TRBD1 is not possible without DNA. Germline V gene lookup returns CDR1 LGHDT and CDR2 YNNKEL (reference sequence). The CDR3 sequence is 13 residues long. The CDR3 here is CASSTGGHYEQYF.

This chain joins TRBV29-1 and TRBJ2-4; TCRdb designates TRBD1, a call that cannot be tested without DNA. The CDR3 is 14 amino acids. CDR1 and CDR2 from the germline V gene are SQVTM and ANQGSEA. The CDR3 sequence is CSVATGSGENIQYF.

The chain employs TRBV5-1 and TRBJ1-5. CDR3 size: 16 residues. CDR1 is SGHRS, CDR2 YFSETQ, per germline. The CDR3 protein is CASSLGDEGSNQPQHF.

V gene TRBV29-1 combines with J gene TRBJ2-7. The CDR3 consists of 13 residues. CDR1 and CDR2 (germline): SQVTM, ANQGSEA. CDR3 protein: CSVQAQTGIEQYF.

The rearrangement links TRBV21-1 to TRBJ1-2; TCRdb selects TRBD1, and the lack of DNA leaves this call unchecked. TRBV21-1 is listed as a pseudogene. The CDR3 sequence is 14 residues long. CDR3 in amino acids: CASRERQPNYGYTF.